A single sample is the source of the 20 T cell receptor beta chains below, sequenced in a study of CD8 T cells in ankylosing spondylitis. TCRdb reanalysed the 5' RACE reads using MiXCR and keeps one entry per CDR3 protein. The sample holds roughly 150,000 distinct CDR3 sequences, roughly 34% seen once. The sample was synovial fluid, either unsorted or a sorted T cell fraction (not recorded which). Receptors originate from a male donor with ankylosing spondylitis.

This rearrangement joins TRBV12-3 or TRBV12-4 to TRBJ2-1; D tentatively fits TRBD1 or TRBD2 (5 bases each). The CDR3 contains 14 residues. Trimming removed 2 bases from V and 8 bases from J, with 13 bases in between. The CDR3 DNA sequence: TGTGCCAGCAGTTTAAGGGCAGGGAGTGATGAGCAGTTCTTC. As protein: CASSLRAGSDEQFF.

This clonotype was picked up a small number of times. V is TRBV20-1 and J is TRBJ1-1; TRBD1 might be the D (6 bases). The germline CDR1 and CDR2 sequences are DFQATT and SNEGSKA (reference sequence). This CDR3 is 13 amino acids long. Between the trimmed V and J ends, which lost 6 bases and 4 bases, there was a span of 15 bases. The CDR3 is CSALWQGSTEAFF. The CDR3 nucleotides read TGCAGTGCACTCTGGCAGGGGAGCACTGAAGCTTTCTTT.

The J gene is TRBJ2-1, the V gene TRBV10-3; 12 bases are shared with TRBD2. V trimming: 8 bases; J trimming: 2 bases; junction bases outside the gene matches: 7. The CDR3 has 16 amino acids. Per the germline V gene, CDR1 is ENHRY and CDR2 is SYGVKD. CDR3 DNA: TGTGCCATCGCCCAGACTAGCGGGGGAGCCTACAATGAGCAGTTCTTC. Translating it yields CAIAQTSGGAYNEQFF.

The chain employs TRBV5-1 and TRBJ2-7; 7 bases match TRBD1. Germline values: CDR1 SGHRS, CDR2 YFSETQ. V dropped 0 bases and J dropped 1; count of bases not matched to a gene: 4. The CDR3 is made up of 15 amino acids. CDR3 nucleotide sequence: TGCGCCAGCAGCTTGGCGAGGGACAGTTCCTACGAGCAGTACTTC. This encodes CASSLARDSSYEQYF.

This clonotype was picked up one time. The genes are TRBV14 and TRBJ1-6; TRBD1 matches at 7 bases. This CDR3 has 15 residues. Germline V lookup: CDR1 SGHDN, CDR2 FVKESK. Trimming took 4 bases from V and 7 from J; bases not matched to a gene: 7. The CDR3 reads CASSRRQGRNSPLHF. In DNA, the CDR3 is TGTGCCAGCAGCCGCCGACAGGGACGAAATTCACCCCTCCACTTT. Full variable domain (outside the CDR3, taken from reference TRBV14 and TRBJ1-6): EAGVTQFPSHSVIEKGQTVTLRCDPISGHDNLYWYRRVMGKEIKFLLHFVKESKQDESGMPNNRFLAERTGGTYSTLKVQPAELEDSGVYFCASSRRQGRNSPLHFGNGTRLTVT.

V is TRBV11-2 and J is TRBJ2-7; 8 positions agree with TRBD2. CDR1 and CDR2 (germline): SGHAT, FQNNGV. This CDR3 is built from 18 residues. V gave up 1 base and J gave up 0 bases; unmatched junction bases: 11. The CDR3 region is CASSLVGTSRPSSYEQYF. In DNA form, the CDR3 reads TGTGCCAGCAGCTTAGTAGGGACTAGTCGACCAAGCTCCTACGAGCAGTACTTC.

The chain has TRBV12-3 or TRBV12-4 and TRBJ1-6; D is unclear. V was clipped by 3 bases and J by 17 bases, with 14 bases between them. The CDR3 runs to 12 residues. CDR3 in DNA: TGTGCCAGCAGTTTTACCACGGCTTATATCCACTTT. Protein sequence: CASSFTTAYIHF.

The chain employs TRBV5-6 and TRBJ2-1; D is ambiguous. The CDR3 totals 13 residues. V lost 0 bases and J 9 bases, leaving 10 bases between the germline ends. CDR1 and CDR2 from the germline V gene are SGHDT and YYEEEE. The CDR3 region is CASSLDITFEQFF. The CDR3 DNA reads TGTGCCAGCAGCTTGGACATAACCTTTGAGCAGTTCTTC.

This clonotype has more than one count but fewer than ten. The V call is TRBV5-8, the J call TRBJ2-3; possibly TRBD1 for D (5 bases). Trimming cost V 4 bases and J 0 bases, with 15 bases left between them. This CDR3 is 16 amino acids long. Germline V gene data show CDR1 as SGHTS and CDR2 as YDEGEE. Here the CDR3 DNA reads TGTGCCAGCAGCCCTGGCCAGGGTATTAGCACAGATACGCAGTATTTT. Its translation is CASSPGQGISTDTQYF.

The genes are TRBV20-1 and TRBJ1-2; tentatively, D is TRBD1 (6 bases). Germline-derived CDR1 and CDR2 are DFQATT and SNEGSKA (reference sequence). Between the trimmed V and J ends, which lost 4 bases and 6 bases, there was a span of 12 bases. This CDR3 has 12 residues. CDR3 loop: CSAKGQYDGYTF. CDR3 coding DNA: TGCAGTGCTAAAGGACAGTATGATGGCTACACCTTC.

This clonotype was detected only a few times. The chain carries TRBV15 and TRBJ2-1, with D hard to call. V was trimmed by 0 bases and J by 0 bases, leaving 9 bases between them. The CDR3 sequence is 16 residues long. Looked up from germline, CDR1 is LNHNV and CDR2 is YYDKDF (reference sequence). CDR3 amino acids: CATSRDRAFSYNEQFF. DNA for the CDR3: TGTGCCACCAGCAGAGATAGAGCGTTCTCCTACAATGAGCAGTTCTTC.

This clonotype was picked up many times. The chain links TRBV28 to TRBJ1-3; D unclear. The length of the CDR3 is 14 residues. V lost 4 bases and J lost 3, with 10 bases in between. Germline V gene lookup returns CDR1 MDHEN and CDR2 SYDVKM. The CDR3 sequence is CASSSLADGNTIYF. DNA of the CDR3: TGTGCCAGCAGTTCCTTAGCGGATGGAAACACCATATATTTT.

The chain uses TRBV7-2 and TRBJ2-2; a possible D gene is TRBD1 (6 bases). Trimming took off 5 bases at V and 0 bases at J, with 10 bases between the two ends. The CDR3 sequence is 15 residues long. Germline V lookup: CDR1 SGHTA, CDR2 FQGNSA. The CDR3 DNA follows: TGTGCCAGCAGCCAACAGGGAACGAACACCGGGGAGCTGTTTTTT. It codes for CASSQQGTNTGELFF.

The chain has TRBV30 and TRBJ1-3; D not resolved. V lost 2 bases to trimming and J lost 0 bases, with 8 bases between them. From germline, CDR1 is GTSNPN and CDR2 SVGIG (reference sequence). The length of the CDR3 is 14 residues. CDR3 protein: CAWSISPSGNTIYF. CDR3 coding DNA: TGTGCCTGGAGTATATCACCCTCTGGAAACACCATATATTTT.

This clonotype came up many times. This chain uses TRBV12-3 or TRBV12-4 with TRBJ2-7; TRBD2 aligns across 7 bases. This CDR3 has 13 amino acids. V gave up 8 bases and J gave up 7 bases; unmatched junction bases: 11. This chain's CDR3 is CASGRARVGEQYF. The CDR3 coding sequence is TGTGCCAGCGGGAGGGCGCGGGTAGGGGAGCAGTACTTC.

This clonotype was counted only a few times. The chain combines TRBV7-2 with TRBJ2-2, with a possible D match to TRBD2 (6 bases). Looked up from germline, CDR1 is SGHTA and CDR2 is FQGNSA. The CDR3 totals 15 residues. V lost 2 bases and J lost 2, with 9 bases in between. The CDR3 nucleotides are TGTGCCAGCAGCTTAACTAGCAGAAACACCGGGGAGCTGTTTTTT. Its protein is CASSLTSRNTGELFF.

The chain carries TRBV11-3 and TRBJ2-2; unclear D gene. Per the germline V gene, CDR1 is SGHNT and CDR2 is YENEEA. V was clipped by 8 bases and J by 1 base, with 5 bases between them. The CDR3 extends over 12 amino acids. The CDR3 nucleotides are TGTGCCAGCGGAAGGAACACCGGGGAGCTGTTTTTT. This sequence encodes CASGRNTGELFF.

This clonotype has just a few counts. V usage is TRBV30 and J usage is TRBJ1-6; TRBD1 matches 8 bases. This CDR3 region has 14 residues. Germline trimming cut 7 bases from V and 6 bases from J; bases unmatched to any gene: 8. From germline, CDR1 is GTSNPN and CDR2 SVGIG (reference sequence). The CDR3 sequence is CALATDRVNSPLHF. CDR3 nucleotide sequence: TGTGCCTTAGCGACGGACAGGGTTAATTCACCCCTCCACTTT.

The chain recombines TRBV7-8 with TRBJ1-1, with 9 positions matching TRBD1. The CDR3 length is 15 residues. J gave up 5 bases and V 0 bases, and 4 bases lay outside the gene matches. The germline V gene encodes CDR1 SGHVS and CDR2 FQNEAQ. The CDR3 spells CASSLADRGATEAFF. CDR3 DNA: TGTGCCAGCAGCTTAGCGGACAGGGGCGCGACTGAAGCTTTCTTT.

This clonotype has more than one count but fewer than ten. The chain links TRBV4-1 to TRBJ2-1; unclear D gene. The V gene's germline CDR1 is MGHRA and CDR2 YSYEKL. Trimming shortened V by 0 bases and J by 8 bases, and 5 bases separated the two germline ends. The length of the CDR3 is 12 residues. The CDR3 DNA reads TGCGCCAGCAGCCAAGAACTCTATGAGCAGTTCTTC. Amino acids: CASSQELYEQFF.